A selection of T cell receptor beta chains follows, all from one sample in a study of shared clonotypes between healthy human individuals. Sequencing used immunoSEQ multiplex PCR; TCRdb keeps in-frame clones, though not all of them. The table lists 1.5 million to 2.5 million clones, approximately 94% of them singletons, with under 1.5% in the top ten. Sequenced sample: naive CD8+ T cells sorted from blood. These receptors originate from a young man in good health. CDR3s leave out the opening cysteine and the closing phenylalanine or tryptophan. Part of the rows lack a size; the others show once, few, many or a class for expanded clones.

>TRBJ2-7|TRBV4-1|NA
ASSQDPSGLSYEQY
>TRBJ2-7|TRBV19|NA
ASSLAGPSYEQY
>TRBJ2-3|TRBV5-4|NA
ASSDGGGTDTQY
>TRBJ1-2|TRBV9|NA
ASSEGDYGYT
>TRBJ2-7|TRBV27|NA
ASGVAYEQY
>TRBJ1-1|TRBV7-3|NA
ASSWAGGNTEAF
>TRBJ2-1|TRBV7-6|NA
ASSLGLAGESSYNEQF
>TRBJ1-5|TRBV28|once
ASSLGQGGNQPQH
>TRBJ2-1|TRBV2|NA
ASSDFGASGRLNEQF
>TRBJ2-7|TRBV4-3|NA
ASSQDIGTLPPYEQY
>TRBJ1-5|TRBV28|NA
ASSSYSGGIQPQH
>TRBJ2-1|TRBV7-9|NA
ASSLRAGGAWSYNEQF
>TRBJ2-7|TRBV13|once
ASSLFRDSGGDEQY
>TRBJ2-7|TRBV4-1|once
ASSQGSTSSSYEQY
>TRBJ1-2|TRBV7-2|NA
ASSQLYGYT
>TRBJ1-1|TRBV21-1|NA
ASRFCGNTEAF
>TRBJ2-1|TRBV10-3|NA
AISVSGGPNEQF
>TRBJ2-7|TRBV27|NA
ASSTGFEQY
>TRBJ2-2|TRBV5-6|NA
ASSLVAATGELF
>TRBJ2-1|TRBV13|NA
ASSLDVGTREF
>TRBJ1-2|TRBV2|NA
ASSEDWEGIGDYGYT
>TRBJ2-5|TRBV28|NA
ASSLSPSGPEYGKTQY
>TRBJ2-1|TRBV11-2|NA
ASSLGGDEQF
>TRBJ1-5|TRBV19|NA
ERDSNQPQH
>TRBJ2-2|TRBV2|NA
ASSEVAGTGTGELF
>TRBJ2-1|TRBV7-9|NA
ASSPAGQNFGEQF
>TRBJ2-7|TRBV4-1|NA
ASSQRIGGRYEQY
>TRBJ1-1|TRBV4-3|NA
ASSQVWGGNTEAF
>TRBJ2-1|TRBV5-4|NA
ASSLGGNEQF
>TRBJ2-1|TRBV7-6|NA
ASSFSPNNEQF
>TRBJ2-7|TRBV4-1|NA
ASSQVGVGEYEQY
>TRBJ2-2|TRBV28|NA
ASSLWEWEAGELF
>TRBJ2-3|TRBV10-3|NA
AIRAEALSTDTQY
>TRBJ1-2|TRBV2|NA
ASSPGSGSNYGYT
>TRBJ2-7|TRBV6-5|NA
ASSLSGSSYEQY
>TRBJ2-5|TRBV7-2|NA
ASISEEREQETQY
>TRBJ2-7|TRBV4-1|NA
ASSHTLAEFYEQY
>TRBJ2-2|TRBV5-1|NA
ASSPGLAGANGELF
>TRBJ1-5|TRBV7-9|NA
ASSLGYGERNQPQH